The clone carrying this T cell receptor (beta chain) was observed a single time. The V gene's germline CDR1 is SEHNR and CDR2 FQNEAQ (reference sequence). The CDR3 is made up of 14 amino acids. The germline V and J ends were trimmed by 6 bases and 3 bases, with 14 bases remaining between them. The data derive from a study of radiotherapy plus CTLA-4 blockade in lung cancer. For the study at large: Across the patients, objective responses occurred in about 18%, and disease control in roughly 33%.

Libraries were prepared by immunoSEQ multiplex PCR; TCRdb keeps only in-frame clonotypes and omits some of them. The table shows some 110,000 clones, with more than 65% occurring only once. Chemo-refractory metastatic non-small-cell lung cancer patients received focal radiation with ipilimumab CTLA-4 blockade. This sample comprised peripheral blood, obtained from a patient treated with radiotherapy plus ipilimumab. The TCR comes from a human donor with non-small cell lung cancer who had a partial response to radiotherapy plus ipilimumab. This chain uses TRBV7-9 with TRBJ1-1, with D tentatively TRBD1 (5 bases). The CDR3 region has the DNA TGTGCCAGCAGGTCAAGGGAAGGGGACACTGAAGCTTTCTTT. Protein: CASRSREGDTEAFF.